Each of the 8 T cell receptor beta chains below was sequenced from the same sample in a study of persistence of HIV-infected CD4 T cells. Their antigens are not known. The immunoSEQ assay was version 4, run in survey mode. Produced via immunoSEQ multiplex PCR; TCRdb's table is partial and in-frame only. The repertoire holds about 40,000 clones, about 85% seen once, with about 5% in the top ten. Overlapping HIV-1 Gag 15-mer peptides at approximately 0.96 ug per peptide per mL were used. Sorted nonresponding memory CD4+ T cells were CD40L-negative, CD69-negative, CD45RO-high. The sample consisted of cultured CD4+ T cells from PBMCs, taken from a patient who received antiretroviral therapy. The receptors shown here come from an adult with HIV. The donor label of this sample is uncertain.

V and J are TRBV28 and TRBJ2-1; D remains unclear. CDR1 is MDHEN, CDR2 SYDVKM, per germline. V was clipped by 3 bases and J by 9 bases, with 9 bases between them. The CDR3 is made up of 12 amino acids. The chain's CDR3 is CASSFLPGEQFF. For the CDR3, the DNA is TGTGCCAGCAGTTTCCTCCCGGGTGAGCAGTTCTTC.

The rearrangement uses TRBV10-1 and TRBJ2-3; 8 bases are shared with TRBD1. With 0 bases clipped from V and 5 bases from J, the junction kept 7 bases outside the gene matches. This CDR3 is built from 16 residues. The V gene's germline CDR1 is WNHNN and CDR2 SYGVQD (reference sequence). This CDR3 is CASSESPTGVKDTQYF. The CDR3 coding sequence is TGCGCCAGCAGTGAGTCCCCGACAGGGGTAAAAGATACGCAGTATTTT.

The V gene is TRBV19, the J gene TRBJ1-5; tentative D call: TRBD1 (5 bases). Per germline, CDR1 LNHDA and CDR2 SQIVND (reference sequence). With 6 bases removed from V and 3 bases from J, the gap between germline ends came to 6 bases. The CDR3 has 12 residues. The CDR3 loop reads CASRTANQPQHF. The CDR3 nucleotides are TGTGCCAGTAGGACAGCCAATCAGCCCCAGCATTTT.

This clone was observed a few times. The genes are TRBV19 and TRBJ2-3, with D perhaps matching TRBD1 (6 bases). V was clipped by 1 base and J by 3 bases, with 11 bases between them. Germline V CDR1 and CDR2: LNHDA, SQIVND (reference sequence). The CDR3 has 15 amino acids. The CDR3 DNA reads as TGTGCCAGTAGTATAGCCGGACAGTCAACAGATACGCAGTATTTT. Translated: CASSIAGQSTDTQYF.

This chain links TRBV5-1 with TRBJ2-7, with TRBD1 matching 9 bases. The ends lost 4 bases at V and 4 bases at J; junction bases unmatched: 6. Germline V gene data show CDR1 as SGHRS and CDR2 as YFSETQ. The CDR3 has 14 residues. CDR3 in DNA: TGCGCCAGCAGCGAACAGGGGGCGGATTACGAGCAGTACTTC. It translates to CASSEQGADYEQYF.

V is TRBV2 and J is TRBJ2-3, with 11 positions matching TRBD2. CDR3 length equals 16 residues. Trimming removed 6 bases from V and 5 bases from J; junction bases left unmatched: 10. Germline V gives CDR1 SNHLY, CDR2 FYNNEI. The CDR3: CASRETSGILGDTQYF. CDR3 DNA: TGTGCCAGCAGGGAGACTAGCGGGATTCTGGGAGATACGCAGTATTTT.

This chain uses TRBV14 with TRBJ2-7; TRBD1 matches at 7 bases. The V segment lost 3 bases and the J segment 5 bases; nucleotides outside the gene matches: 10. Germline values: CDR1 SGHDN, CDR2 FVKESK. The CDR3 extends over 15 amino acids. The CDR3 bases are TGTGCCAGCAGCCAGACTGGACAGGCGGGCAACGAGCAGTACTTC. Its translation: CASSQTGQAGNEQYF.

CDR3 loop: CASRQGSSYNSPLHF. CDR3 sequence (DNA): TGTGCCAGCAGACAGGGGAGCTCCTATAATTCACCCCTCCACTTT. The chain links TRBV6-5 to TRBJ1-6; 7 bases are a match to TRBD1. The CDR3 extends over 15 amino acids. Unmatched junction bases numbered 2, after V lost 6 bases and J lost 0 bases. Germline-derived CDR1 and CDR2 are MNHEY and SVGAGI.